The rows below give T cell receptor beta chains drawn from one sample of a study of beta chain features in type 1 diabetes. The repertoire was sequenced with immunoSEQ multiplex PCR; TCRdb's copy has only in-frame clones and lacks some. The table has over 600,000 clones, around an eighth seen once. The sample comprised naive CD4+ T cells from blood. The source of these receptors is a man younger than 40 with type 1 diabetes. CDR3s include the opening cysteine and the closing phenylalanine or tryptophan. Each record gives: V gene, clone size, J gene, D gene, CDR3 DNA, CDR3 protein. A D gene is named only where the DNA matches it firmly. Size values are once, few and many counts, or a class for expanded clones, and some rows have none.

v_gene: TRBV29-1; abundance: few; j_gene: TRBJ1-3; d_gene: .; CDR3nt: TGCAGCGTTGCCTCCCCTTTAGACACCATATATTTT; CDR3aa: CSVASPLDTIYF
v_gene: TRBV14; abundance: few; j_gene: TRBJ1-1; d_gene: TRBD1; CDR3nt: TGTGCCAGCAGACGCCCGGGACAGGGGGACACTGAAGCTTTCTTT; CDR3aa: CASRRPGQGDTEAFF
v_gene: TRBV7-2; abundance: few; j_gene: TRBJ2-7; d_gene: .; CDR3nt: TGTGCCAGCAGCTTAGTTAGGGGGGGAGCCGAGCAGTACTTC; CDR3aa: CASSLVRGGAEQYF
v_gene: TRBV7-2; abundance: .; j_gene: TRBJ2-5; d_gene: .; CDR3nt: TGTGCCAGCAGTCGCTCCAACGGCAACCAAGAGACCCAGTACTTC; CDR3aa: CASSRSNGNQETQYF
v_gene: TRBV7-9; abundance: .; j_gene: TRBJ2-3; d_gene: TRBD1; CDR3nt: TGTGCCAGCAGCGCCAGACAGGGATCGAGCACAGATACGCAGTATTTT; CDR3aa: CASSARQGSSTDTQYF
v_gene: TRBV19; abundance: few; j_gene: TRBJ2-7; d_gene: TRBD1; CDR3nt: TGTGCCAGTTCCCCGGGACAGTCTGGTGGGCAGTACTTC; CDR3aa: CASSPGQSGGQYF
v_gene: TRBV7-3; abundance: .; j_gene: TRBJ1-1; d_gene: TRBD1; CDR3nt: TGTGCCAGCAGCAACCTCCCGGCAGGGGGGGGCACTGAAGCTTTCTTT; CDR3aa: CASSNLPAGGGTEAFF
v_gene: TRBV7-3; abundance: few; j_gene: TRBJ2-2; d_gene: .; CDR3nt: TGTGCCAGCAGCGGCGGGCCCGGGGCGAACACCGGGGAGCTGTTTTTT; CDR3aa: CASSGGPGANTGELFF
v_gene: TRBV14; abundance: .; j_gene: TRBJ1-6; d_gene: .; CDR3nt: TGTGCCAGCAGCCAAGGGACCGGGACACCCCTCCACTTT; CDR3aa: CASSQGTGTPLHF
v_gene: TRBV5-6; abundance: once; j_gene: TRBJ1-6; d_gene: .; CDR3nt: TGTGCCAGCAGCAATAATTCACCCCTCCACTTT; CDR3aa: CASSNNSPLHF
v_gene: TRBV5-6; abundance: .; j_gene: TRBJ2-3; d_gene: .; CDR3nt: TGTGCCAGCAGCTTGGTTTACACAGATACGCAGTATTTT; CDR3aa: CASSLVYTDTQYF
v_gene: TRBV7-2; abundance: few; j_gene: TRBJ1-2; d_gene: .; CDR3nt: TGTGCCAGCAGCTTATATCGGGGTGGCTACACCTTC; CDR3aa: CASSLYRGGYTF
v_gene: TRBV7-2; abundance: .; j_gene: TRBJ1-2; d_gene: .; CDR3nt: TGTGCCAGCAGCCCGTGGGGGGACGAGGCCTATGGCTACACCTTC; CDR3aa: CASSPWGDEAYGYTF
v_gene: TRBV29-1; abundance: .; j_gene: TRBJ1-2; d_gene: .; CDR3nt: TGCAGCGTTGACAGGAACTATGGCTACACCTTC; CDR3aa: CSVDRNYGYTF
v_gene: TRBV6-6; abundance: few; j_gene: TRBJ1-1; d_gene: .; CDR3nt: TGTGCCAGCAGTTATGCAGGGAACACTGAAGCTTTCTTT; CDR3aa: CASSYAGNTEAFF
v_gene: TRBV4-2; abundance: few; j_gene: TRBJ2-7; d_gene: TRBD1; CDR3nt: TGTGCCAGCAGCCTTATGACAGGGAGCTACGAGCAGTACTTC; CDR3aa: CASSLMTGSYEQYF
v_gene: TRBV5-1; abundance: few; j_gene: TRBJ1-3; d_gene: .; CDR3nt: TGCGCCAGCAGCTCCGAGGGAAACACCATATATTTT; CDR3aa: CASSSEGNTIYF
v_gene: TRBV29-1; abundance: few; j_gene: TRBJ1-2; d_gene: .; CDR3nt: TGCAGCGTCGAAAGGTTGGGGTCTCTCGATGGCTACACCTTC; CDR3aa: CSVERLGSLDGYTF
v_gene: TRBV4-3; abundance: few; j_gene: TRBJ2-7; d_gene: TRBD1; CDR3nt: TGCGCCAGCAGCCGCAACCGGGACAGGGACCACGAGCAGTACTTC; CDR3aa: CASSRNRDRDHEQYF
v_gene: TRBV25-1; abundance: .; j_gene: TRBJ2-2; d_gene: .; CDR3nt: TGTGCCAGCAGTCAAGACCAAACGCCGACCACCGGGGAGCTGTTTTTT; CDR3aa: CASSQDQTPTTGELFF
v_gene: TRBV14; abundance: .; j_gene: TRBJ2-5; d_gene: .; CDR3nt: TGTGCCAGCAGCCAAGGACAGGCAGTCCAAGAGACCCAGTACTTC; CDR3aa: CASSQGQAVQETQYF
v_gene: TRBV18; abundance: .; j_gene: TRBJ1-5; d_gene: .; CDR3nt: TGTGCCAGTGCCGACACCAGGAACAATCAGCCCCAGCATTTT; CDR3aa: CASADTRNNQPQHF
v_gene: TRBV30; abundance: few; j_gene: TRBJ1-5; d_gene: TRBD1; CDR3nt: TGTGCCTGGAGTGCTGACAGGGACTATCAGCCCCAGCATTTT; CDR3aa: CAWSADRDYQPQHF
v_gene: TRBV6-5; abundance: .; j_gene: TRBJ2-2; d_gene: .; CDR3nt: TGTGCCAGCAGTTACGAAGACACCGGGGAGCTGTTTTTT; CDR3aa: CASSYEDTGELFF
v_gene: TRBV5-1; abundance: few; j_gene: TRBJ2-1; d_gene: TRBD2; CDR3nt: TGCGCCAGCAGAGCGGCGGGGGTCAGCGATGAGCAGTTCTTC; CDR3aa: CASRAAGVSDEQFF
v_gene: TRBV30; abundance: few; j_gene: TRBJ1-2; d_gene: .; CDR3nt: TGTGCCTGGGCTGGGGAACTGGGGATCTATGGCTACACCTTC; CDR3aa: CAWAGELGIYGYTF
v_gene: TRBV10-2; abundance: few; j_gene: TRBJ1-2; d_gene: .; CDR3nt: TGCGCCAGCAGTGAGTCGCTGGGGGATAATGGCTACACCTTC; CDR3aa: CASSESLGDNGYTF
v_gene: TRBV28; abundance: .; j_gene: TRBJ1-3; d_gene: TRBD1; CDR3nt: TGTGCCAGCAGCCTGGACAGGCTCTCTGGAAACACCATATATTTT; CDR3aa: CASSLDRLSGNTIYF